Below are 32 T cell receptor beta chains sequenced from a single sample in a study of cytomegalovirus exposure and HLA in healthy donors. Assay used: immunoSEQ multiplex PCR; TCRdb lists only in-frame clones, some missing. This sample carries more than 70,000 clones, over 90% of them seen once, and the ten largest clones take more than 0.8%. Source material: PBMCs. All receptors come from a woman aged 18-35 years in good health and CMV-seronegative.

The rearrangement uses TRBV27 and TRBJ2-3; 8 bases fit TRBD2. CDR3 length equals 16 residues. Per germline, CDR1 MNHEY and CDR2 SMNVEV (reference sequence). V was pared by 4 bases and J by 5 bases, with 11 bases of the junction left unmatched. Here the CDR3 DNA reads TGTGCCAGCAGTTACGTCGCGGGAGGCCGGTTAGATACGCAGTATTTT. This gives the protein CASSYVAGGRLDTQYF.

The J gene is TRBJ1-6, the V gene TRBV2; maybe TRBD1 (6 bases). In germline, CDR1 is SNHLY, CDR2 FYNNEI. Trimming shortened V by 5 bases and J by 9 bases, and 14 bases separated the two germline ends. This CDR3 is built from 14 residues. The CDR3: CASSSSDRPSPLHF. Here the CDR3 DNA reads TGTGCCAGCAGTAGCTCAGACAGGCCTTCACCCCTCCACTTT.

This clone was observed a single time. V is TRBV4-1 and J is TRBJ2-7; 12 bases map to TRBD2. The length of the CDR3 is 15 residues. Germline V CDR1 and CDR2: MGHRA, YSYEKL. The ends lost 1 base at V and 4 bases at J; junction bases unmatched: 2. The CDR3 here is CASSQGTSGVYEQYF. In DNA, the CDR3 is TGCGCCAGCAGCCAAGGGACTAGCGGGGTTTACGAGCAGTACTTC.

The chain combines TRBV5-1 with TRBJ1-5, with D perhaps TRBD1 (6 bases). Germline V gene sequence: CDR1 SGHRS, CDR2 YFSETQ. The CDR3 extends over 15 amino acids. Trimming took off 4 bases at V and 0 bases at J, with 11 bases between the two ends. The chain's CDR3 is CASSGWTDSNQPQHF. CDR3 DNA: TGCGCCAGCAGCGGCTGGACAGATAGCAATCAGCCCCAGCATTTT.

DNA of the CDR3: TGTGCCAGCAGTCCCTCCGCGTATTATACAGGGGCCGAAGAGCAGTACTTC. Translated: CASSPSAYYTGAEEQYF. The V gene is TRBV7-3, the J gene TRBJ2-7, with 7 bases lining up with TRBD1. V gave up 6 bases and J gave up 7 bases; unmatched junction bases: 21. Germline assignment: CDR1 SGHTA and CDR2 FQGTGA. The CDR3 covers 17 residues.

The CDR3 loop is CASSYPSGRAYEQYF. For the CDR3, the DNA is TGTGCCAGCAGTTACCCTAGCGGGAGAGCCTACGAGCAGTACTTC. The chain joins TRBV6-5 to TRBJ2-7; 10 bases map to TRBD2. Trimming at V came to 2 bases and at J to 2 bases, leaving 3 bases not matched to a gene. This CDR3 has 15 residues. Germline values: CDR1 MNHEY, CDR2 SVGAGI.

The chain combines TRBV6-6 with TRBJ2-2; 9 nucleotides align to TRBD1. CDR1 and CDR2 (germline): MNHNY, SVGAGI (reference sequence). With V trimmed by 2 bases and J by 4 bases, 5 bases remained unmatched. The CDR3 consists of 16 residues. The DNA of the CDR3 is TGTGCCAGCAGTTACGGGACAGGGTCGGGCACCGGGGAGCTGTTTTTT. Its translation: CASSYGTGSGTGELFF.

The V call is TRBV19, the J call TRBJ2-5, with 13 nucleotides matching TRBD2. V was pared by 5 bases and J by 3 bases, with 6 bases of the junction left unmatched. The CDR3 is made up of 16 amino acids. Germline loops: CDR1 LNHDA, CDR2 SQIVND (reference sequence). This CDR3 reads CASSLTGTSGEETQYF. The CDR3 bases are TGTGCCAGTAGTCTGACCGGGACTAGCGGGGAAGAGACCCAGTACTTC. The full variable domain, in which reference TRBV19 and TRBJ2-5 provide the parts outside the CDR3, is DGGITQSPKYLFRKEGQNVTLSCEQNLNHDAMYWYRQDPGQGLRLIYYSQIVNDFQKGDIAEGYSVSREKKESFPLTVTSAQKNPTAFYLCASSLTGTSGEETQYFGPGTRLLVL.

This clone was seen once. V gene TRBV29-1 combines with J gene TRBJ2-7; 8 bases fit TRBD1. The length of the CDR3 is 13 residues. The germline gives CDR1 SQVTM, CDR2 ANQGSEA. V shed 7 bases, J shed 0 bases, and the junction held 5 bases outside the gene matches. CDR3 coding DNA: TGCAGCGCGCGGACAGGGAGCTCCTACGAGCAGTACTTC. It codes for CSARTGSSYEQYF.

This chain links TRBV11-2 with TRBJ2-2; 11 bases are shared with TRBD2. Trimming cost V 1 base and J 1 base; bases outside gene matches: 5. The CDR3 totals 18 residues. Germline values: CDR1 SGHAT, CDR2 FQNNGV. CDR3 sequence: CASSLALAGARNTGELFF. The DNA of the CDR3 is TGTGCCAGCAGCTTAGCACTAGCGGGGGCCCGGAACACCGGGGAGCTGTTTTTT. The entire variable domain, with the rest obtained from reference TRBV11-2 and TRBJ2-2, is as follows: EAGVAQSPRYKIIEKRQSVAFWCNPISGHATLYWYQQILGQGPKLLIQFQNNGVVDDSQLPKDRFSAERLKGVDSTLKIQPAKLEDSAVYLCASSLALAGARNTGELFFGEGSRLTVL.

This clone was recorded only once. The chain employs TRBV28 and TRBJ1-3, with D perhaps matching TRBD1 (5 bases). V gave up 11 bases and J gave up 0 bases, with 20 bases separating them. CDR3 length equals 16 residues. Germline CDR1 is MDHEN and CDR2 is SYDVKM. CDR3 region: CASRGRSGSSGNTIYF. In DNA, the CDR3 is TGTGCCTCAAGAGGGAGGTCAGGGAGCTCTGGAAACACCATATATTTT.

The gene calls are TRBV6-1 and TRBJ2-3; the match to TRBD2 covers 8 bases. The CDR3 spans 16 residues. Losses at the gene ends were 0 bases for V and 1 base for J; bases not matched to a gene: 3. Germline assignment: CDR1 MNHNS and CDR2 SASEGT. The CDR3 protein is CASSEAAGGGTDTQYF. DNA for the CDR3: TGTGCCAGCAGTGAAGCGGCGGGAGGAGGCACAGATACGCAGTATTTT.

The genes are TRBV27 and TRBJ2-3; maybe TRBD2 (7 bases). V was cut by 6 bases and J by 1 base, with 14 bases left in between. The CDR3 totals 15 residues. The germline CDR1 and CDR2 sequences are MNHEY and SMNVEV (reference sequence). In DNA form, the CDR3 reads TGTGCCAGCAGCCCTGGGGGGGGGCGCACAGATACGCAGTATTTT. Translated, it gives CASSPGGGRTDTQYF.

CDR3 protein: CASSPQGGYYGYTF. Here the CDR3 DNA reads TGTGCCAGCAGCCCACAGGGTGGATACTATGGCTACACCTTC. The V and J genes are TRBV14 and TRBJ1-2, with TRBD1 as a possible D gene (6 bases). There are 14 residues in the CDR3. V dropped 4 bases and J dropped 3 bases, with 12 bases sitting between them. Germline V gives CDR1 SGHDN, CDR2 FVKESK.

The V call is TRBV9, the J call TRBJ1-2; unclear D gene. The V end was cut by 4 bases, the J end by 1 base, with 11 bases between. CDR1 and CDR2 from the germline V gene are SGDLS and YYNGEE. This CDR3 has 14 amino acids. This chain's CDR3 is CASSYTGINYGYTF. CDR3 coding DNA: TGTGCCAGCAGCTATACCGGGATTAACTATGGCTACACCTTC.

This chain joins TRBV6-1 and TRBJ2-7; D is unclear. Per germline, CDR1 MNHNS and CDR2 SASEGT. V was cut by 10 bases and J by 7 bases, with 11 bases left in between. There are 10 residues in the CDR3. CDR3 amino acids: CATSRLEQYF. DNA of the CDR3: TGTGCCACCTCCCGGTTAGAGCAGTACTTC.

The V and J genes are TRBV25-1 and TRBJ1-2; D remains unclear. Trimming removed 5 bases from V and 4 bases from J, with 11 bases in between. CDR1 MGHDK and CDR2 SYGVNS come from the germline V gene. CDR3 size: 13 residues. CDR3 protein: CASSSVELYGYTF. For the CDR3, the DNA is TGTGCCAGCAGTTCTGTGGAGCTCTATGGCTACACCTTC.

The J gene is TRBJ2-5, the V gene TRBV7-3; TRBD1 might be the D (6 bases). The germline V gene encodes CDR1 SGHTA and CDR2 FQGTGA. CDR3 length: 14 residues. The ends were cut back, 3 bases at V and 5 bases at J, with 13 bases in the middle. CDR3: CASSFGAGDETQYF. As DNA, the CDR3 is TGTGCCAGCAGCTTTGGGGCAGGGGACGAGACCCAGTACTTC.

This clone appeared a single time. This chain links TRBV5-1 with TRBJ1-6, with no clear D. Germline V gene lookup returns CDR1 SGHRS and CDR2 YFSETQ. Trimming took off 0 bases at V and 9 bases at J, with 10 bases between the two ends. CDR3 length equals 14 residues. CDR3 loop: CASSLVGMGSPLHF. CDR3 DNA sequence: TGCGCCAGCAGCTTGGTGGGCATGGGTTCACCCCTCCACTTT.

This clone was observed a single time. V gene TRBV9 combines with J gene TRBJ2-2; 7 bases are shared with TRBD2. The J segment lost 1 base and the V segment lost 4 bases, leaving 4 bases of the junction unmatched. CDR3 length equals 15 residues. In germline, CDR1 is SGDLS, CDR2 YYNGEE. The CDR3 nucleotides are TGTGCCAGCAGCCAAACGGGGGGGAACACCGGGGAGCTGTTTTTT. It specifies CASSQTGGNTGELFF.

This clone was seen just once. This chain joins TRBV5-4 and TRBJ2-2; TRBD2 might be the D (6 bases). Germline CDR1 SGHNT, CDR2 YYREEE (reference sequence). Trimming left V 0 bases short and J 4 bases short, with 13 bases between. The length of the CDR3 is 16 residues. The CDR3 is CASSLGGDSPTGELFF. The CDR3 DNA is TGTGCCAGCAGCTTGGGGGGGGACTCCCCCACCGGGGAGCTGTTTTTT.

CDR3 region: CASLGQGPYEQYF. In nucleotides, the CDR3 is TGTGCCAGCCTCGGGCAGGGGCCCTACGAGCAGTACTTC. The rearrangement uses TRBV28 and TRBJ2-7, with D tentatively TRBD1 (6 bases). The V gene's germline CDR1 is MDHEN and CDR2 SYDVKM. The V gene lost 8 bases and the J gene lost 2 bases, with 13 bases spanning the gap. The CDR3 extends over 13 amino acids.

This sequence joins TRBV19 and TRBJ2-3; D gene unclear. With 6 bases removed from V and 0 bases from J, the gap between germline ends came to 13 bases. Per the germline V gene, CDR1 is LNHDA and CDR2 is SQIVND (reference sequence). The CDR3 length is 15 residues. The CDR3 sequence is CASSDRSDSTDTQYF. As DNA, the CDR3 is TGTGCCAGTAGCGATCGGAGTGATAGCACAGATACGCAGTATTTT.

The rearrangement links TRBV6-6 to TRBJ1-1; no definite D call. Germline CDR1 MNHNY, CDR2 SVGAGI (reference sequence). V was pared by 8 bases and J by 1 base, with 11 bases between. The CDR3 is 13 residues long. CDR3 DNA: TGTGCCAGCGGAAACCGGGAGAACACTGAAGCTTTCTTT. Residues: CASGNRENTEAFF.

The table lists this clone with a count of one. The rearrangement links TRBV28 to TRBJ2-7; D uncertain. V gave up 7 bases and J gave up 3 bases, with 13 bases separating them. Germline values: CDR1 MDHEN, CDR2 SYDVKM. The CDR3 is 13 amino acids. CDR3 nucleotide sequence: TGTGCCAGCACCTACAGTGGCCTCTACGAGCAGTACTTC. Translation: CASTYSGLYEQYF.

CDR3 amino acids: CASSDRFEAFF. The DNA for the CDR3 is TGTGCCAGCAGTGACAGATTTGAAGCTTTCTTT. The V call is TRBV2, the J call TRBJ1-1; D is undetermined. Germline V gives CDR1 SNHLY, CDR2 FYNNEI. Trimming stripped 3 bases from V and 7 bases from J, with 6 bases between. CDR3 length: 11 residues.

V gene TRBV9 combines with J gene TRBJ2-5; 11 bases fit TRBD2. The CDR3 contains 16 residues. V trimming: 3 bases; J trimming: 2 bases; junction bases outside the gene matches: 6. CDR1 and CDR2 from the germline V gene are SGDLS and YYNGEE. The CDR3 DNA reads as TGTGCCAGCAGCGCCGGGACTAGCGGCCCACAAGAGACCCAGTACTTC. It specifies CASSAGTSGPQETQYF.

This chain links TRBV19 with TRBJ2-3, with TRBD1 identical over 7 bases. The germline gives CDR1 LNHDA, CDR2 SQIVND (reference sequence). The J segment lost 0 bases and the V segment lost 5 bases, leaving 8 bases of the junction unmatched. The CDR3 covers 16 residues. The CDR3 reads CASSAGTASSTDTQYF. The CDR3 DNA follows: TGTGCCAGTAGTGCCGGGACAGCCTCTAGCACAGATACGCAGTATTTT.

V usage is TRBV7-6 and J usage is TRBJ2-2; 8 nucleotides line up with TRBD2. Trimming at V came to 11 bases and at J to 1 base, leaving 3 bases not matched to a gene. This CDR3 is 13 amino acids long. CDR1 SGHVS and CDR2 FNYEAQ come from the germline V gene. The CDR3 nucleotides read TGTGCCGCGGGGACTAGGAACACCGGGGAGCTGTTTTTT. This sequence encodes CAAGTRNTGELFF. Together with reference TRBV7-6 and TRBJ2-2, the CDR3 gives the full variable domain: GAGVSQSPRYKVTKRGQDVALRCDPISGHVSLYWYRQALGQGPEFLTYFNYEAQQDKSGLPNDRFSAERPEGSISTLTIQRTEQRDSAMYRCAAGTRNTGELFFGEGSRLTVL.

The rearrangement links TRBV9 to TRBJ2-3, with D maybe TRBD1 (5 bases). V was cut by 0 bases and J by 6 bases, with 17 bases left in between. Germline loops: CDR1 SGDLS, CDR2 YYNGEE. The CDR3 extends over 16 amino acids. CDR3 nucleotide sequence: TGTGCCAGCAGCGTAGGAACTACTGGGAAGGGGGATACGCAGTATTTT. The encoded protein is CASSVGTTGKGDTQYF.

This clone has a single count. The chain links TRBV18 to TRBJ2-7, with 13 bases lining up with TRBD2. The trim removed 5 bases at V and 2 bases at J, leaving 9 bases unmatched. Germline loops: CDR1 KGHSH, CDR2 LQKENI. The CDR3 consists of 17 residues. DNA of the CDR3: TGTGCCAGCTCAACAAATAGACTAGCGGGAGGAACCTACGAGCAGTACTTC. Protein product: CASSTNRLAGGTYEQYF.

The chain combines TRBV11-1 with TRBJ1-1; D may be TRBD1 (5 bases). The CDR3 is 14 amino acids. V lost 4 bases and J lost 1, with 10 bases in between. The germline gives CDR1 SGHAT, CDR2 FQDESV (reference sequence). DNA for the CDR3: TGTGCCAGCAGCTCACTCGGGGGGAACACTGAAGCTTTCTTT. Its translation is CASSSLGGNTEAFF.